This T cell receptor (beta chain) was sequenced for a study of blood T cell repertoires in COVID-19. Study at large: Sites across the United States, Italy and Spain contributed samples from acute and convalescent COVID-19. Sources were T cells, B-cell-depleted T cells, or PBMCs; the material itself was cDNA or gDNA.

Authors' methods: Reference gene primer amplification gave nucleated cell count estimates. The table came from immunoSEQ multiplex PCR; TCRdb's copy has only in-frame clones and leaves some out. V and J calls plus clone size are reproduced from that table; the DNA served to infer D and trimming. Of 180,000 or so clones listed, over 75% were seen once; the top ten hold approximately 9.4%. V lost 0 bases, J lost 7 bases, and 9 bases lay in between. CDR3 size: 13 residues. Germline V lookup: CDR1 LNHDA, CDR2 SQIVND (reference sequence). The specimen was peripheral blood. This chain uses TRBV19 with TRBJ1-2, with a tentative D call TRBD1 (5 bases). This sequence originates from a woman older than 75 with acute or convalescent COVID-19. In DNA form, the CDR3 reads TGTGCCAGTAGTATAGAGGCAGGGTCTGGCTACACCTTC. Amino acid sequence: CASSIEAGSGYTF.